The sequence of this T cell receptor beta chain was determined in a study of monozygotic twins with inflammatory bowel disease. Study outcomes and limitations: The analysis did not separate different T cell subtypes. Especially where disease activity was present, IBD patients had fewer clonotypes in common with others than healthy twins did.

Each of the TCR libraries took about 3,500 ng of total RNA. Following a re-call of the 5' RACE reads, TCRdb has one entry per CDR3 protein and lacks DNA. The sample has 400,000 or so distinct CDR3 sequences, and its top ten clones hold 2% to 2.5%. Note on this clonotype: Its cognate antigen is unknown.

The CDR3 totals 15 residues. Germline assignment: CDR1 SEHNR and CDR2 FQNEAQ (reference sequence). The clonotype comes from a human donor with ulcerative colitis or Crohn's disease, or a healthy co-twin of an affected twin (not recorded which). This chain connects TRBV7-9 to TRBJ2-1; TCRdb's assignment of TRBD2 cannot be checked, as there is no DNA. Sequencing was carried out using blood. CDR3 sequence reads: CASRAGGRLSNEQFF.